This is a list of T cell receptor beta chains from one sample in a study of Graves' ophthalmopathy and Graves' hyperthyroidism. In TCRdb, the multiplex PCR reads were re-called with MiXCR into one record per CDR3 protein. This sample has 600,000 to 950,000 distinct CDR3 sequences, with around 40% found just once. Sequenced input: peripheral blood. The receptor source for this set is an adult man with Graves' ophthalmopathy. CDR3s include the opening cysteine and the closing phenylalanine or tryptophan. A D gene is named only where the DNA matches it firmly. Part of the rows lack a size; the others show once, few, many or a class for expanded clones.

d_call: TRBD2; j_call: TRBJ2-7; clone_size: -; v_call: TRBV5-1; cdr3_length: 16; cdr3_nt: TGTGCCAGCAGCCAAGGAGGACTAGTCAAGGCGGGCGAGCAGTACTTC; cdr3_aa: CASSQGGLVKAGEQYF
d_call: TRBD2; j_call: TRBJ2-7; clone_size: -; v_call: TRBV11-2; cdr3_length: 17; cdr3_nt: TGTGCCAGCAGCGTTGGACTAGCGGGAGGGTTTACCTACGAGCAGAACTTC; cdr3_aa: CASSVGLAGGFTYEQNF
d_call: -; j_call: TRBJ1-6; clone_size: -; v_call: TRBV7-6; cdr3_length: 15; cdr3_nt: TGTGCCAGCAGCCAAGATTTGGGATATAATTCACCCCTCCACTTT; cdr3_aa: CASSQDLGYNSPLHF
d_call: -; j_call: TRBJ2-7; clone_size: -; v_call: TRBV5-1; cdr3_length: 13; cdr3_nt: TGCGCCAGCAGGGGGGGGGCAACCTACGAGCAGTACTTC; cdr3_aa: CASRGGATYEQYF
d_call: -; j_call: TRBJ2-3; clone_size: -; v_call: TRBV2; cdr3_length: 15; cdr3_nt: TGTGCCAGCAGGAGGGCTAGCGCCGGCACAGATACGCAGTATTTT; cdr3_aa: CASRRASAGTDTQYF
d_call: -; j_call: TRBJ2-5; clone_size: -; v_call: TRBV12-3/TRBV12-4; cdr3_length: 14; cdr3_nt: TGTGCCAGCAGTGACTCTGGGGGGTTAGAGACCCAGTACTTC; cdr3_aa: CASSDSGGLETQYF
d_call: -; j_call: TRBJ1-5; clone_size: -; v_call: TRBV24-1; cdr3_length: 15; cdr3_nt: TGTGCCACCAGTGATCGAACAGGGAACAATCAGCCCCAGCATTTT; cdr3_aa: CATSDRTGNNQPQHF
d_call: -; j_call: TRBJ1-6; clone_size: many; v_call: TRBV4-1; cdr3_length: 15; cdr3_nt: TGCGCCAGCAGCCAAGATCAGGGTCTTGGGTCACCCCTCCACTTT; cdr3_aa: CASSQDQGLGSPLHF
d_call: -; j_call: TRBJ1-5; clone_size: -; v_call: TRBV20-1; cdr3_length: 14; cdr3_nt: TGCAGTGCTGGAGAGGTGGTTAGTGATCAGCCCCAGCATTTT; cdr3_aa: CSAGEVVSDQPQHF
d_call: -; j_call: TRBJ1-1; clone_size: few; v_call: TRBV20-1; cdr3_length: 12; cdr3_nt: TGCAGTGCTAGAGATCAGGGCCCTGAAGCTTTCTTT; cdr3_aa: CSARDQGPEAFF
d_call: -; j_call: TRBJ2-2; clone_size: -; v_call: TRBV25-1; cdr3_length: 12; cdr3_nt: TGTGCCAGCCGGGACATTACCGGGGAGCTGTTTTTT; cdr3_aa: CASRDITGELFF
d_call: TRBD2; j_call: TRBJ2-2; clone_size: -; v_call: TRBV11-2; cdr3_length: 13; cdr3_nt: TGTGCCAGCAGCCCGGGACTAGCGGTGGAGCTGTTTTTT; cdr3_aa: CASSPGLAVELFF
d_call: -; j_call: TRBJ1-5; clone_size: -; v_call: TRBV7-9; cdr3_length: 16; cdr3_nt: TGTGCCAGCAGCTTGGCGTCAGACAATAGCAATCAGCCCCAGCATTTT; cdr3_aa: CASSLASDNSNQPQHF
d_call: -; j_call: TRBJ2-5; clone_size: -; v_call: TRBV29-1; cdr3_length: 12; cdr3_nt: TGCAGCGTTGCGGGAGAGGGAGAGACCCAGTACTTC; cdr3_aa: CSVAGEGETQYF
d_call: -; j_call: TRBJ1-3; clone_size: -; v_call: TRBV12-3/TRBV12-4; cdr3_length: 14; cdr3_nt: TGTGCCAGCGAGACTGGGGGGTTAGGAAACACCATATATTTT; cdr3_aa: CASETGGLGNTIYF
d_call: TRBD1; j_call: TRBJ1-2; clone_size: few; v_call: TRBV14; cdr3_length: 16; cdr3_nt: TGTGCCAGCAGCCAAGAAGGCTGGACAGGGAACTATGGCTACACCTTC; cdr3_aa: CASSQEGWTGNYGYTF
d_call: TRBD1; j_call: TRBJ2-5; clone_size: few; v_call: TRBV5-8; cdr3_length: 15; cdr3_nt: TGTGCCAGCAGCTTGGTGGACAGGGGGCTCGAGACCCAGTACTTC; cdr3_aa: CASSLVDRGLETQYF
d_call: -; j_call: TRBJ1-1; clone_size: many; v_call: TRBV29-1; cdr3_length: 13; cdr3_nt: TGCAGCACCCTACAGGGTACGGACACTGAAGCTTTCTTT; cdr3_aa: CSTLQGTDTEAFF
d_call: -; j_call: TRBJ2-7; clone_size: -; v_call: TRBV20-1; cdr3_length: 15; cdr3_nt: TGCAGTGCTCCACCCCTCACAGAGTTTAACTACGAGCAGTACTTC; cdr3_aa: CSAPPLTEFNYEQYF
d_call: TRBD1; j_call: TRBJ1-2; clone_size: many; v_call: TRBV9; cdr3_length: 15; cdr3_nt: TGTGCCAGCAGCGCCTCCGGGACAGGGGATTATGGCTACACCTTC; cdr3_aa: CASSASGTGDYGYTF
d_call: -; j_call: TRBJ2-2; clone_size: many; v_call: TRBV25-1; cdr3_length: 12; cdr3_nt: TGTGCCAGCAGGCTGAACACCGGGGAGCTGTTTTTT; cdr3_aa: CASRLNTGELFF
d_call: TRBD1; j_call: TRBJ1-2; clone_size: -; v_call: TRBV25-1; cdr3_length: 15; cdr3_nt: TGTGCCAGCAGTGAATTTGGGACAGGCTACTATGGCTACACCTTC; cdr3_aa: CASSEFGTGYYGYTF
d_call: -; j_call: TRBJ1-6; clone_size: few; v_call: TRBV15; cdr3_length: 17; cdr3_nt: TGTGCCACCAGCAGAGGCTCGAAGGGCCCGTATAATTCACCCCTCCACTTT; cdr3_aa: CATSRGSKGPYNSPLHF
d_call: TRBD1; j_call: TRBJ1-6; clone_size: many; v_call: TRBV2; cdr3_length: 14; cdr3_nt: TGTGCCAGCAGTAGACAGGGTGTCGGTTCACCCCTCCACTTT; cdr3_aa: CASSRQGVGSPLHF
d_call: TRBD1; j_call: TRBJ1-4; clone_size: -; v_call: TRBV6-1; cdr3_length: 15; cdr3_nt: TGTGCCAGCAGTTACCATACAGGGGATAATGAAAAACTGTTTTTT; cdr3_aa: CASSYHTGDNEKLFF
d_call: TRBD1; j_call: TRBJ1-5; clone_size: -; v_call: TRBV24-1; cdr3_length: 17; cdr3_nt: TGTGCCACCAGTGACCCAGGGACAGGGGGCATACATCAGCCCCAGCATTTT; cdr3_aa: CATSDPGTGGIHQPQHF
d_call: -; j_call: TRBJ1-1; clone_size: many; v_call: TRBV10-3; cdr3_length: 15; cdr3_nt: TGTGCCATCAGTGAGTCAAAATGGTTGGTCACTGAAGCTTTCTTT; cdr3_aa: CAISESKWLVTEAFF
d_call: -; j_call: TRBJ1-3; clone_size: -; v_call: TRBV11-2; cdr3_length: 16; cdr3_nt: TGTGCCAGCAGCTTGATGGGGGTTGGGACTGGAAACACCATATATTTT; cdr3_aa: CASSLMGVGTGNTIYF
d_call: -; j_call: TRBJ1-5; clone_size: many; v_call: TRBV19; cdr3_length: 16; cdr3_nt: TGTGCCAGTAGTATAGAGGGGCGCCATAGCAATCAGCCCCAGCATTTT; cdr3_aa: CASSIEGRHSNQPQHF
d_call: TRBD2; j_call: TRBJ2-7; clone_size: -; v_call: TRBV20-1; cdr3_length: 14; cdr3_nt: TGCAGTGCTTTTTTAGCGGGAGGGCCTGAGGAGCAGTACTTC; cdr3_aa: CSAFLAGGPEEQYF
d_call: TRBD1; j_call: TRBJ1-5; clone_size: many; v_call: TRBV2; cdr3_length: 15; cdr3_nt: TGTGCCAGCAGGCCGGGACAGGGGCCCTATCAGCCCCAGCATTTT; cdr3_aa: CASRPGQGPYQPQHF
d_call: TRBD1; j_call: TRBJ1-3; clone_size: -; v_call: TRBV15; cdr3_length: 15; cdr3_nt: TGTGCCACCAGCAGAGGGACAGGAGCTGGAAACACCATATATTTT; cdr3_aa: CATSRGTGAGNTIYF
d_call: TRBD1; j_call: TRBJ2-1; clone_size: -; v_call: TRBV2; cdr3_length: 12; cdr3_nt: TGTGCCGGGACAGGGGTGGGCAATGAGCAGTTCTTC; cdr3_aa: CAGTGVGNEQFF
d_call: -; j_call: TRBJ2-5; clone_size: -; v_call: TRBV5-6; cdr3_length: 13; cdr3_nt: TGTGCCAGCAGGGGGATGGTTCAAGAGACCCAGTACTTC; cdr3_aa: CASRGMVQETQYF
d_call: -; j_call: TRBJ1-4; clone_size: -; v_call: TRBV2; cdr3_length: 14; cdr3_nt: TGTGCCAGCTCACCGAGACAGACTAATGAAAAACTGTTTTTT; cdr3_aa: CASSPRQTNEKLFF
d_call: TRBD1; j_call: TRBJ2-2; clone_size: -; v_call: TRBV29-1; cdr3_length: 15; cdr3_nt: TGCAGCGCGGGGACAGGGACTTCGAACACCGGGGAGCTGTTTTTT; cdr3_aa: CSAGTGTSNTGELFF
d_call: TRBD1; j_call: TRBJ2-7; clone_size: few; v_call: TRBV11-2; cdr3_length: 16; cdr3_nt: TGTGCCAGCAGCTTAGATCAGGGGGCGATCTCCTACGAGCAGTACTTC; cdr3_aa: CASSLDQGAISYEQYF
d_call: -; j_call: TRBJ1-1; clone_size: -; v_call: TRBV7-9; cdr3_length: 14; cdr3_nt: TGTGCCAGCAGTCTTCCAGCTTGGAACACTGAAGCTTTCTTT; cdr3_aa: CASSLPAWNTEAFF
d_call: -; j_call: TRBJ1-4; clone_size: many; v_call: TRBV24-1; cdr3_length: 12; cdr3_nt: TGTGCCACCAGTGATTTTGGGAGTAAACTGTTTTTT; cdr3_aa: CATSDFGSKLFF
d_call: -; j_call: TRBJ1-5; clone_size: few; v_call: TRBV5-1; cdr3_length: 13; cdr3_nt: TGCGCCAGCAGCTTGGGGGCCGGAGGGCCCCAGCATTTT; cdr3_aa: CASSLGAGGPQHF
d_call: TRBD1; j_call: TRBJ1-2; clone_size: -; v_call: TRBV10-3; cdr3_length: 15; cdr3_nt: TGTGCCATCAGGGCCTCGGGACAGGGAATTTATGGCTACACCTTC; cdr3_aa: CAIRASGQGIYGYTF
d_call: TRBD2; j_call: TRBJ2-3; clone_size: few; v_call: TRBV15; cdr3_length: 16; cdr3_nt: TGTGCCACCAGCCGACGCTTAGCGGGAGGGCCGGATACGCAGTATTTT; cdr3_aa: CATSRRLAGGPDTQYF
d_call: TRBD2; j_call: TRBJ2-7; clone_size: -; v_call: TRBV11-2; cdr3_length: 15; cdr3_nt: TGTGCCAGCAGATTACCCAAGGGACTAGCCTGCGAGCAGTACTTC; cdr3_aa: CASRLPKGLACEQYF
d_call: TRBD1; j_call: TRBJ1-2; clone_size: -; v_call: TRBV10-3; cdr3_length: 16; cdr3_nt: TGTGCCAGCAGTTACTCGAACCCGGGACAGGGGTATGGCTACACCTTC; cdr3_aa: CASSYSNPGQGYGYTF
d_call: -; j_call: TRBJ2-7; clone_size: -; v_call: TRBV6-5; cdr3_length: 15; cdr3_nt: TGTGCCAGCAGTTACGGGGGGTATAAGGACTACGAGCAGTACTTC; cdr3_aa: CASSYGGYKDYEQYF